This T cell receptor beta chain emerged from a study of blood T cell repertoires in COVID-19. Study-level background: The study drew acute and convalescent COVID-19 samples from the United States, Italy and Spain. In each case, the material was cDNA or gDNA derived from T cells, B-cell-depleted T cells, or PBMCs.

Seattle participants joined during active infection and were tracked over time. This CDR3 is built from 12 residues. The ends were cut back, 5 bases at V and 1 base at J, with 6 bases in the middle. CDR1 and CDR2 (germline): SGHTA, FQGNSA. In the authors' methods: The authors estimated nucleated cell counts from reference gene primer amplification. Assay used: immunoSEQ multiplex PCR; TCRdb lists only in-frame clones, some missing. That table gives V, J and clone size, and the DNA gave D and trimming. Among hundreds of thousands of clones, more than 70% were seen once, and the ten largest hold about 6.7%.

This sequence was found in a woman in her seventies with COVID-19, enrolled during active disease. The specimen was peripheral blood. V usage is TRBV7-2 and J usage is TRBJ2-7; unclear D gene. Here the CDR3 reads CASSASSYEQYF. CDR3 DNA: TGTGCCAGCAGCGCCAGTTCCTACGAGCAGTACTTC.